The 16 T cell receptor beta chains in this list originate from one sample, sequenced in a study of beta chain features in type 1 diabetes. General study results and limits: TCRB CDR3s were moderately but significantly shorter in Type 1 diabetes patients in all four CD4+ subsets.

Expressed TCRB transcripts got sequenced, as all isolated RNA was reverse transcribed. Measured with immunoSEQ multiplex PCR; TCRdb has only the in-frame clones, and not every one. The sample yields about 180,000 clones, about 8% seen once. No cognate antigen is known for these TCRs. What was sequenced was central memory CD4+ T cells from blood. The receptor set was obtained from a woman in her forties with type 1 diabetes.

This rearrangement joins TRBV11-2 to TRBJ2-7; maybe TRBD1 (6 bases). Germline V gene data show CDR1 as SGHAT and CDR2 as FQNNGV. The CDR3 is 14 residues long. Trimming took 3 bases from V and 0 from J, leaving 9 bases between them. The CDR3 nucleotides read TGTGCCAGCAGCTTTGACAGGCTCTCCTACGAGCAGTACTTC. Protein product: CASSFDRLSYEQYF.

This clone was detected a few times. The chain recombines TRBV2 with TRBJ2-3; tentatively, D is TRBD1 (5 bases). V shed 4 bases and J shed 1 base, with 6 bases lying between them. The CDR3 loop spans 13 amino acids. Germline V CDR1 and CDR2: SNHLY, FYNNEI. CDR3 sequence (DNA): TGTGCCAGCAGTGTGGGGCGCACAGATACGCAGTATTTT. Its protein product is CASSVGRTDTQYF.

V is TRBV28 and J is TRBJ1-2; D perhaps matches TRBD1 (5 bases). V lost 4 bases to trimming and J lost 11 bases, with 11 bases between them. Per the germline V gene, CDR1 is MDHEN and CDR2 is SYDVKM. This CDR3 region has 11 residues. CDR3 DNA: TGTGCCAGCAGTTCGGAGGGGAGTTACACCTTC. Translating it yields CASSSEGSYTF.

This chain joins TRBV11-2 and TRBJ2-7; tentatively, D is TRBD2 (5 bases). CDR1 is SGHAT, CDR2 FQNNGV, per germline. The ends were cut back, 2 bases at V and 2 bases at J, with 16 bases in the middle. This CDR3 spans 16 amino acids. CDR3 residues: CASSLLGATATYEQYF. Here the CDR3 DNA reads TGTGCCAGCAGCTTACTGGGAGCGACGGCGACCTACGAGCAGTACTTC.

The sample holds a few counts of this clone. This chain connects TRBV25-1 to TRBJ1-2; TRBD1 matches at 11 bases. V shed 11 bases and J 7 bases; nucleotides not matched to a gene: 9. Germline V gene sequence: CDR1 MGHDK, CDR2 SYGVNS. The CDR3 sequence is 13 residues long. The CDR3 loop reads CAAHGQGAFGYTF. The CDR3 DNA is TGTGCCGCGCACGGACAGGGGGCGTTTGGCTACACCTTC.

This clone was seen more than once but under ten times. The chain carries TRBV19 and TRBJ2-1, with D perhaps matching TRBD2 (5 bases). V was trimmed by 5 bases and J by 1 base, leaving 12 bases between them. There are 15 residues in the CDR3. Per the germline V gene, CDR1 is LNHDA and CDR2 is SQIVND (reference sequence). CDR3 DNA sequence: TGTGCCAGTAGTCGGGGAGCTCCATCCTACAATGAGCAGTTCTTC. Translated, it gives CASSRGAPSYNEQFF.

This clone was found a few times. The chain is built from TRBV6-5 and TRBJ2-1, with D possibly TRBD2 on 6 matching bases. The CDR3 covers 14 residues. V was shortened by 8 bases and J by 6 bases, with 17 bases between the two germline ends. Germline V gene data show CDR1 as MNHEY and CDR2 as SVGAGI. In nucleotides, the CDR3 is TGTGCCAGCGGGACGTCCGGGAGTGGCAATGAGCAGTTCTTC. This translates into CASGTSGSGNEQFF.

The chain uses TRBV9 and TRBJ2-7; TRBD1 is a possible D gene (7 bases). The germline V gene encodes CDR1 SGDLS and CDR2 YYNGEE. Trimming removed 3 bases at V and 6 bases at J, with 16 bases between. CDR3 length: 14 amino acids. The CDR3 here is CASSGGTATGEQYF. In DNA form, the CDR3 reads TGTGCCAGCAGCGGCGGGACAGCCACGGGCGAGCAGTACTTC.

The J gene is TRBJ1-3, the V gene TRBV28; TRBD1 aligns across 7 bases. The germline gives CDR1 MDHEN, CDR2 SYDVKM. V was pared by 7 bases and J by 2 bases, with 5 bases of the junction left unmatched. This CDR3 contains 14 residues. In DNA, the CDR3 is TGTGCCAGCAACGAGGGGGCGGCTGGAAACACCATATATTTT. It yields the protein CASNEGAAGNTIYF.

The V call is TRBV6-6, the J call TRBJ2-5; a weak D match, TRBD2 (5 bases). Between the trimmed V and J ends, which lost 6 bases and 4 bases, there was a span of 9 bases. CDR3 size: 12 residues. Germline CDR1 is MNHNY and CDR2 is SVGAGI (reference sequence). CDR3 loop: CASSEGLETQYF. CDR3 bases: TGTGCCAGCAGCGAGGGTCTAGAGACCCAGTACTTC.

The rearrangement uses TRBV6-4 and TRBJ1-1, with TRBD1 identical over 10 bases. There are 14 residues in the CDR3. Germline assignment: CDR1 MRHNA and CDR2 SNTAGT. V shed 6 bases and J 4 bases; nucleotides not matched to a gene: 5. Written as DNA, the CDR3 is TGTGCCAGCAGCAGGGGACAGGGGTCCACTGAAGCTTTCTTT. Amino acid sequence: CASSRGQGSTEAFF.

The J gene is TRBJ2-2, the V gene TRBV4-3, with a weak D call TRBD2 (6 bases). CDR1 is LGHNA, CDR2 YSLEER, per germline. Deletions cut 3 bases from V and 5 bases from J, with 16 bases between. The CDR3 sequence is 16 residues long. CDR3 loop: CASSQTTGTGTGELFF. The CDR3 bases are TGCGCCAGCAGCCAGACCACCGGGACTGGGACCGGGGAGCTGTTTTTT.

This clone came up a few times. This chain connects TRBV30 to TRBJ2-5, with unresolved D. The CDR3 length is 12 residues. V lost 1 base and J lost 5, with 8 bases in between. The germline V gene encodes CDR1 GTSNPN and CDR2 SVGIG (reference sequence). CDR3 in amino acids: CAWSGTEETQYF. The CDR3 DNA is TGTGCCTGGAGTGGTACGGAGGAGACCCAGTACTTC.

The chain combines TRBV28 with TRBJ2-4; D is possibly TRBD2 (7 bases). The CDR3 is 13 amino acids. Germline V gives CDR1 MDHEN, CDR2 SYDVKM. The germline V and J ends were trimmed by 6 bases and 12 bases, with 18 bases remaining between them. CDR3 in amino acids: CASSSVVGGAQYF. Written as DNA, the CDR3 is TGTGCCAGCAGCTCCGTGGTGGGGGGGGCTCAGTACTTC.

The chain links TRBV28 to TRBJ1-2; D not resolved. V gave up 7 bases and J gave up 1 base, with 4 bases separating them. The CDR3 sequence is 11 residues long. In germline, CDR1 is MDHEN, CDR2 SYDVKM. CDR3 amino acids: CASMSNYGYTF. The CDR3 coding sequence is TGTGCCAGCATGAGTAACTATGGCTACACCTTC.

V is TRBV5-6 and J is TRBJ1-1; D unclear. Germline CDR1 and CDR2: SGHDT and YYEEEE. V lost 1 base to trimming and J lost 6 bases, with 4 bases between them. This CDR3 is 11 amino acids long. The CDR3 coding sequence is TGTGCCAGCAGCTTGTCCTCTGAAGCTTTCTTT. This codes for CASSLSSEAFF. The entire variable domain, with the rest obtained from reference TRBV5-6 and TRBJ1-1, is as follows: DAGVTQSPTHLIKTRGQQVTLRCSPKSGHDTVSWYQQALGQGPQFIFQYYEEEERQRGNFPDRFSGHQFPNYSSELNVNALLLGDSALYLCASSLSSEAFFGQGTRLTVV.